The rows below give T cell receptor beta chains drawn from one sample of a study of early T cells in non-severe SARS-CoV-2 infection. TCRdb called the 5' RACE reads again in MiXCR, with one record for every CDR3 protein. This sample yields tens of thousands of distinct CDR3 sequences, of which 4.5% to 6% are seen a single time; about a fifth belongs to the top ten. Sequencing used whole blood. Receptor source: an adult who was a healthcare worker with PCR-confirmed SARS-CoV-2 infection or an uninfected control (not recorded which). Each CDR3 is given without its conserved first and last residue. Size values are once, few and many counts, or a class for expanded clones, and some rows have none.

j_call | clone_size | v_call | cdr3_length | cdr3_aa
TRBJ2-7 | many | TRBV10-3 | 9 | AGGREYEQY
TRBJ2-1 | NA | TRBV2 | 11 | ASHNPGDNVQF
TRBJ2-7 | many | TRBV9 | 14 | ASSVGASGNSYEQY
TRBJ2-1 | many | TRBV7-2 | 13 | ASSLVAGGFNEQF
TRBJ1-4 | many | TRBV19 | 15 | ASSTPGTSARRGKLF
TRBJ2-7 | NA | TRBV20-1 | 10 | SAGTREREQY
TRBJ2-3 | few | TRBV3-1 | 14 | ASSQEPGGGRVTQY
TRBJ2-1 | few | TRBV28 | 11 | ASRPGIPDEQF
TRBJ2-1 | NA | TRBV11-2 | 13 | ASSRSTPSYNEQF
TRBJ1-4 | NA | TRBV24-1 | 11 | ATSDWRGEKLF
TRBJ2-5 | many | TRBV5-1 | 13 | ASSLGQGFQETQY
TRBJ2-5 | few | TRBV7-7 | 14 | ASSPGLAFTQETQY
TRBJ2-1 | many | TRBV2 | 13 | ASSEASGGWDEQF
TRBJ1-5 | NA | TRBV12-3/TRBV12-4 | 14 | ASSLARQYSNQPQH
TRBJ2-5 | many | TRBV10-3 | 12 | AISATGGPETQY
TRBJ2-7 | NA | TRBV19 | 11 | ASSSGRRDEQY